Here is one T cell receptor beta chain with its context. Its antigen is currently unknown. The data stem from a study of post-analysis software for immune sequencing data. Findings of the study overall: Compared against controls, patients with multiple sclerosis displayed significantly lower normalized Chao1 diversity. With TRBV5-6, TRBV5-1 and TRBV20-1 included, 5 or 6 TRBV segments were more frequent in patients than in controls. F measure showed strong co-clustering of same-batch samples.

Sequencing libraries made from TCR beta cDNA carried unique molecular identifiers. With roughly 0.9 to 10 million T cells as the source, 540,000 or so cDNA molecules resulted. One entry per CDR3 protein, called by TCRdb with MiXCR from the PCR reads. The repertoire holds hundreds of thousands of distinct CDR3 sequences, with roughly 30% as singletons. The CDR3 is 14 residues long. The V and J ends lost 3 bases and 2 bases respectively, with 10 bases between them. From germline, CDR1 is SEHNR and CDR2 FQNEAQ (reference sequence). The sequence came from a girl aged 10-17 years with multiple sclerosis. The genes are TRBV7-9 and TRBJ1-2, with a tentative D call TRBD1 (5 bases). Sample: blood. The CDR3 region has the DNA TGTGCCAGCAGCTTCGGGGCAGGGAACTATGGCTACACCTTC. This sequence encodes CASSFGAGNYGYTF.